This entry concerns a single TCR beta chain. Its antigen is unidentified. This entry is derived from a study of OX40 agonist ivuxolimab in advanced cancers. The V end was cut by 4 bases, the J end by 6 bases, with 13 bases between. This CDR3 contains 14 residues. Germline CDR1 reads MNHEY; CDR2 reads SVGAGI. Only in-frame clones appear in the TCRdb table, and some are missing; sequencing was by immunoSEQ multiplex PCR. The repertoire has 30,000 or so clones, roughly 90% of them found once; the top ten carry more than 25%. Whole-study results and caveats: Specificity for antigen went undetermined in the expanded peripheral T cells.

The clonotype comes from an adult with an advanced solid tumor such as melanoma, head and neck, liver or kidney cancer. The chain joins TRBV6-5 to TRBJ1-5, with a tentative D call TRBD1 (5 bases). Sequencing was performed on CD4+ or CD8+ T cells sorted from blood, taken in a trial of the OX40 agonist ivuxolimab. Here the CDR3 reads CASSFGGSGQPQHF. The CDR3 region has the DNA TGTGCCAGCAGTTTCGGGGGGAGCGGTCAGCCCCAGCATTTT.